These 9 T cell receptor beta chains share one sample of origin, sequenced in a study of blood T cell repertoires in COVID-19. The protocol was immunoSEQ multiplex PCR, while the TCRdb copy is restricted to in-frame clones and leaves out a portion. The table records hundreds of thousands of clones, approximately 88% of them present only once. The sample was peripheral blood. All receptors derive from a woman in her 30s who had recovered from COVID-19.

The V call is TRBV12-3 or TRBV12-4, the J call TRBJ2-5; possible D gene TRBD1, 5 bases. The CDR3 totals 13 residues. V was clipped by 6 bases and J by 5 bases, with 13 bases between them. The CDR3 spells CASRGQAEETQYF. CDR3 in DNA: TGTGCCAGCAGAGGACAAGCTGAGGAGACCCAGTACTTC.

The chain uses TRBV5-4 and TRBJ2-5; possibly TRBD1 for D (6 bases). The V gene's germline CDR1 is SGHNT and CDR2 YYREEE (reference sequence). Trimming shortened V by 4 bases and J by 0 bases, and 16 bases separated the two germline ends. The CDR3 covers 16 residues. In DNA, the CDR3 is TGTGCCAGCAGCCCCCGGGACAAAGCATACCAAGAGACCCAGTACTTC. It translates to CASSPRDKAYQETQYF.

The table lists this clone with a few counts. V is TRBV11-1 and J is TRBJ2-5, with TRBD2 matching over 11 bases. CDR3 size: 16 residues. Per germline, CDR1 SGHAT and CDR2 FQDESV (reference sequence). V shed 5 bases and J 5 bases; nucleotides not matched to a gene: 10. The CDR3 reads CASSPSGTSGRETQYF. CDR3 bases: TGTGCCAGCAGCCCATCCGGGACTAGCGGTCGGGAGACCCAGTACTTC. Full variable domain (missing parts from reference TRBV11-1 and TRBJ2-5): EAEVAQSPRYKITEKSQAVAFWCDPISGHATLYWYRQILGQGPELLVQFQDESVVDDSQLPKDRFSAERLKGVDSTLKIQPAELGDSAMYLCASSPSGTSGRETQYFGPGTRLLVL.

The chain carries TRBV18 and TRBJ1-1, with TRBD1 matching 8 bases. Germline assignment: CDR1 KGHSH and CDR2 LQKENI. V lost 1 base and J lost 0; bases outside the gene matches: 7. This CDR3 has 17 residues. CDR3 protein: CASSPRGQGLLNTEAFF. CDR3 nucleotide sequence: TGTGCCAGCTCACCACGAGGACAGGGTCTTCTGAACACTGAAGCTTTCTTT.

V usage is TRBV4-2 and J usage is TRBJ2-1; 8 bases are shared with TRBD1. V dropped 4 bases and J dropped 3; count of bases not matched to a gene: 8. There are 16 residues in the CDR3. Germline CDR1 LGHNA, CDR2 YNFKEQ. The CDR3 reads CASSLGQGAGYNEQFF. The CDR3 DNA follows: TGTGCCAGCAGCCTAGGCCAGGGGGCGGGCTACAATGAGCAGTTCTTC.

The chain employs TRBV19 and TRBJ1-1, with 8 bases identical to TRBD1. The CDR3 consists of 17 residues. The germline gives CDR1 LNHDA, CDR2 SQIVND (reference sequence). V lost 6 bases and J lost 0; bases outside the gene matches: 12. The CDR3: CASSHRDRRFMNTEAFF. Here the CDR3 DNA reads TGTGCCAGTAGCCACCGGGACAGGCGTTTCATGAACACTGAAGCTTTCTTT.

This chain joins TRBV28 and TRBJ2-7, with D possibly matching TRBD1 (5 bases). CDR3 length: 14 amino acids. V gave up 2 bases and J gave up 3 bases, with 11 bases separating them. Germline V gene sequence: CDR1 MDHEN, CDR2 SYDVKM. Here the CDR3 reads CASSLPAGFYEQYF. DNA of the CDR3: TGTGCCAGCAGTTTACCCGCAGGGTTCTACGAGCAGTACTTC.

This chain links TRBV2 with TRBJ2-7; TRBD1 aligns across 10 bases. Germline V gene data show CDR1 as SNHLY and CDR2 as FYNNEI. CDR3 length: 13 amino acids. J lost 6 bases, V lost 9 bases, and 8 bases had no gene match. The CDR3 sequence: CASPQWDRGEQYF. Written as DNA, the CDR3 is TGTGCCAGTCCCCAATGGGACAGGGGCGAGCAGTACTTC.

The chain links TRBV29-1 to TRBJ1-2; tentative D call: TRBD1 (5 bases). Germline V gene sequence: CDR1 SQVTM, CDR2 ANQGSEA. This CDR3 comprises 12 residues. The ends were cut back, 6 bases at V and 4 bases at J, with 12 bases in the middle. CDR3 DNA: TGCAGCGTCATGACAGACGTCTATGGCTACACCTTC. Translating gives CSVMTDVYGYTF. Full variable domain (rest looked up from reference TRBV29-1 and TRBJ1-2): SAVISQKPSRDICQRGTSLTIQCQVDSQVTMMFWYRQQPGQSLTLIATANQGSEATYESGFVIDKFPISRPNLTFSTLTVSNMSPEDSSIYLCSVMTDVYGYTFGSGTRLTVV.